One T cell receptor (beta chain) is described in this entry. The data originate from a study of blood T cell repertoires in COVID-19. Looked up from germline, CDR1 is LNHNV and CDR2 is YYDKDF (reference sequence). Trimming stripped 5 bases from V and 0 bases from J, with 8 bases between. The CDR3 is 14 residues long. Profiling relied on immunoSEQ multiplex PCR, and the TCRdb table lists in-frame clones only, not all of them. The repertoire consists of around 70,000 clones, with roughly nine tenths occurring once and the leading ten covering 1.5%. The sample consisted of peripheral blood. The sequence was obtained from a man aged 45 to 65 with acute or convalescent COVID-19. The chain combines TRBV15 with TRBJ1-3; D call uncertain. This chain's CDR3 is CATSWSFSGNTIYF. The CDR3 nucleotides are TGTGCCACCAGCTGGAGCTTCTCTGGAAACACCATATATTTT.